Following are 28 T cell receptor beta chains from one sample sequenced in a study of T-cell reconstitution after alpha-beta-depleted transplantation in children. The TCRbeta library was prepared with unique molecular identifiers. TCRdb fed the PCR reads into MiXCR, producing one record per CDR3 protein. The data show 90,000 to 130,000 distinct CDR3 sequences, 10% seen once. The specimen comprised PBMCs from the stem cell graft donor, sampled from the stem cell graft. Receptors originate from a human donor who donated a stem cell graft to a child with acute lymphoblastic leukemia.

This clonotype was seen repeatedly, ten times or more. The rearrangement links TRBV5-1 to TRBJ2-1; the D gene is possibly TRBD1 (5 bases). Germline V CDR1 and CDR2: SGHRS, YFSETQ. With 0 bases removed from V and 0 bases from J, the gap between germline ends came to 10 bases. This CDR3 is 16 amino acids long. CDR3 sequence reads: CASSLGGRGSYNEQFF. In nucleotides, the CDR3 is TGCGCCAGCAGCTTGGGGGGAAGGGGCTCCTACAATGAGCAGTTCTTC.

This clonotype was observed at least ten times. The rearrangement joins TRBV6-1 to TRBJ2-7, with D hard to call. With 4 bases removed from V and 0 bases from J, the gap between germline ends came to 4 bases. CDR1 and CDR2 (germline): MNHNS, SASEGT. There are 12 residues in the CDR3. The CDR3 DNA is TGTGCCAGCAGTGGAAGCTCCTACGAGCAGTACTTC. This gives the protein CASSGSSYEQYF.

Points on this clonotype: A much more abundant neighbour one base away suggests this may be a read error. CDR3 sequence: CASSLLEQGAYGYTF. The CDR3 coding sequence is TGTGCCAGCAGCCTACTCGAACAGGGTGCCTATGGCTACACCTTC. This chain joins TRBV14 and TRBJ1-2, with a tentative D call TRBD1 (6 bases). With 4 bases removed from V and 4 bases from J, the gap between germline ends came to 16 bases. This CDR3 comprises 15 residues. Per germline, CDR1 SGHDN and CDR2 FVKESK.

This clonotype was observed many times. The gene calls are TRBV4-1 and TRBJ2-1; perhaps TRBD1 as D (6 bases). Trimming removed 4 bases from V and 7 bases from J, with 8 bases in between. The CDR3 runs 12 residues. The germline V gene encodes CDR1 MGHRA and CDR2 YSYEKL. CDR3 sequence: CASSPGQNEQFF. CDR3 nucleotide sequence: TGCGCCAGCAGCCCTGGACAGAATGAGCAGTTCTTC.

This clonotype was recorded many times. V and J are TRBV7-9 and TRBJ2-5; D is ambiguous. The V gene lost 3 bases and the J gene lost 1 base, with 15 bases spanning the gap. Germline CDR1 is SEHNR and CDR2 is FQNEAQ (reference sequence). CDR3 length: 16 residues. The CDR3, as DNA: TGTGCCAGCAGCTTTAAGAGTCGGAGAGGCCAAGAGACCCAGTACTTC. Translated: CASSFKSRRGQETQYF.

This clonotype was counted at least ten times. CDR3 in DNA: TGTGCCAGCACCTCGAGGACAGGGTGGGAGACCCAGTACTTC. It translates to CASTSRTGWETQYF. This chain joins TRBV12-3 or TRBV12-4 and TRBJ2-5, with TRBD1 identical over 8 bases. The junction had 9 bases not matched to a gene; V was cut back by 7 bases and J by 5 bases. This CDR3 contains 14 residues.

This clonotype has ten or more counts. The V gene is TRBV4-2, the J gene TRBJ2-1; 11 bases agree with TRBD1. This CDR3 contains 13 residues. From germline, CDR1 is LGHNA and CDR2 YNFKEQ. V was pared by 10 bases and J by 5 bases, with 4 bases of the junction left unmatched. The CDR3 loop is CATGQGADNEQFF. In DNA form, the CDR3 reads TGTGCCACAGGACAGGGGGCGGACAATGAGCAGTTCTTC.

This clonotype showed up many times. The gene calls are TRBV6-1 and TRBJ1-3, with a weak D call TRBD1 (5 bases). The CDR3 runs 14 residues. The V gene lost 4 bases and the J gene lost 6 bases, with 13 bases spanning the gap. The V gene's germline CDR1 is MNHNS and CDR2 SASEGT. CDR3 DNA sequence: TGTGCCAGCAGTGGGGACCTTAGAGTAAACACCATATATTTT. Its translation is CASSGDLRVNTIYF.

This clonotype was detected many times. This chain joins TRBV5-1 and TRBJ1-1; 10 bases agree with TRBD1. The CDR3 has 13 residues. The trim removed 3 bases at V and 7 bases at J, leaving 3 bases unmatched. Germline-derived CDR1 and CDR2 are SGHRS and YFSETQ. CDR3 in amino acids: CASSWTGGSEAFF. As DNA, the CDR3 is TGCGCCAGCAGCTGGACAGGGGGTAGTGAAGCTTTCTTT.

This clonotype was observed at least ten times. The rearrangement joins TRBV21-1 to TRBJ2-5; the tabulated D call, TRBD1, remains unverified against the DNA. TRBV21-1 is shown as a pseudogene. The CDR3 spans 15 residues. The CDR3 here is CASSRADPGRETQYF. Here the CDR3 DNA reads TGTGCCAGCAGCAGAGCGGACCCCGGGAGGGAGACCCAGTACTTC.

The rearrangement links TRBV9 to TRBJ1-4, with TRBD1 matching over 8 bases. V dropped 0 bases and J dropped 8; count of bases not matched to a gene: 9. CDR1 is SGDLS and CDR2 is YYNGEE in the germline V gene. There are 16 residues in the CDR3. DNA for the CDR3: TGTGCCAGCAGCGTAGCTCCCCAGGGGGCGGGAGAAAAACTGTTTTTT. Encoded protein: CASSVAPQGAGEKLFF.

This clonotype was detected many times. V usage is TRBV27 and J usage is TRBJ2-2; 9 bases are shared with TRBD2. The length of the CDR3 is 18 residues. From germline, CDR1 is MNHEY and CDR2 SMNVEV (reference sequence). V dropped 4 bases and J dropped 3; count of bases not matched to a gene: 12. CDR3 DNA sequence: TGTGCCAGCAGTTCACTTCGGACTAGCGCAACCGACACCGGGGAGCTGTTTTTT. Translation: CASSSLRTSATDTGELFF.

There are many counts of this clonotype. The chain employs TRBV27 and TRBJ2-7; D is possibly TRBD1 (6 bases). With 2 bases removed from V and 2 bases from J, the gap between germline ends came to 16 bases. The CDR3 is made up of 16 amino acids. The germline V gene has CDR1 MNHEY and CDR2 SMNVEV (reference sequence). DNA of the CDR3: TGTGCCAGCAGTTTAATTGGAGGACAGTCAACCTACGAGCAGTACTTC. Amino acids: CASSLIGGQSTYEQYF.

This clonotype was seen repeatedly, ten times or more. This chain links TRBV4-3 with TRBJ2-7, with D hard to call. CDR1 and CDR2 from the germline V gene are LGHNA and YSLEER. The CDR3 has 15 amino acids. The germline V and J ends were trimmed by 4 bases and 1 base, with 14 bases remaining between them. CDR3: CASSPMRTVSYEQYF. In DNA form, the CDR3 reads TGCGCCAGCAGCCCCATGAGGACGGTTTCCTACGAGCAGTACTTC.

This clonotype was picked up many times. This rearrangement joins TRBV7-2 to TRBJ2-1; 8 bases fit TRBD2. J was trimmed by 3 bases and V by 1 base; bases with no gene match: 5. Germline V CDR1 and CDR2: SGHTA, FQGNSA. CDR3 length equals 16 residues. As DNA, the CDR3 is TGTGCCAGCAGCTTAGTAAGCGGGAGAGGCTACAATGAGCAGTTCTTC. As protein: CASSLVSGRGYNEQFF.

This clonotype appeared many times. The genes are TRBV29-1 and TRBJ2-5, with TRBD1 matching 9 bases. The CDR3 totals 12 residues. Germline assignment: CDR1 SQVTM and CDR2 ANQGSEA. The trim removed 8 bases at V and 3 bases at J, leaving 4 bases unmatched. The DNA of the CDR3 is TGCAGCTTCTGGACAGGGGAAGAGACCCAGTACTTC. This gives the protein CSFWTGEETQYF.

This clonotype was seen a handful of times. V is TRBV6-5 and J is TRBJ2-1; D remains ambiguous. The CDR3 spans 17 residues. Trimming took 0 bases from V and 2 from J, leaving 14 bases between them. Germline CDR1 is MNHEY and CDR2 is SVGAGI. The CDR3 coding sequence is TGTGCCAGCAGTTACTCGAGTTTAAGGCTAGCCTACAATGAGCAGTTCTTC. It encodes CASSYSSLRLAYNEQFF.

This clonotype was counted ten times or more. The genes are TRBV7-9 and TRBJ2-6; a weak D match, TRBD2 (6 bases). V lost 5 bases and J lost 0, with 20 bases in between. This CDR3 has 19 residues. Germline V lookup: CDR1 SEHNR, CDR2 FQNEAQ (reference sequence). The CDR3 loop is CASSPPWGGESSGANVLTF. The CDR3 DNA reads TGTGCCAGCAGCCCCCCATGGGGCGGGGAGAGCTCTGGGGCCAACGTCCTGACTTTC.

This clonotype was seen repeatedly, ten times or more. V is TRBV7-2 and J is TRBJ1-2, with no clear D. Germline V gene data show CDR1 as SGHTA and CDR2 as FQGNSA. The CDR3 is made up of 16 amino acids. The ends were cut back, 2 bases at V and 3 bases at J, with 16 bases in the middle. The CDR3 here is CASSLTLPRRDYGYTF. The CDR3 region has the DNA TGTGCCAGCAGCTTAACGCTTCCCCGCAGAGACTATGGCTACACCTTC.

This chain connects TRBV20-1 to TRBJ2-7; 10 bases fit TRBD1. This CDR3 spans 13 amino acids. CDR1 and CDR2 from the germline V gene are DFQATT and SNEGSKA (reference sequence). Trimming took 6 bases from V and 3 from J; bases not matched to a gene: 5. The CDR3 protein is CSATRDRGYEQYF. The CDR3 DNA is TGCAGTGCCACCCGGGACAGGGGCTACGAGCAGTACTTC.

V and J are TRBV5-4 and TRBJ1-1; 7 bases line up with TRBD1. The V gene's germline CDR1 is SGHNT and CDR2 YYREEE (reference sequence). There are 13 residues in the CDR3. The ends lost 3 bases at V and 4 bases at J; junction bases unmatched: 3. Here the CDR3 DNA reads TGTGCCAGCAGCTCCCGGACAGGCACTGAAGCTTTCTTT. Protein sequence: CASSSRTGTEAFF.

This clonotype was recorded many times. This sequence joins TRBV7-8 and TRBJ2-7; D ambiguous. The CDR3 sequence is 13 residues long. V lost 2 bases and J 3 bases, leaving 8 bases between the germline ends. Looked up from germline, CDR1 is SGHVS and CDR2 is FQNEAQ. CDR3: CASSLPPGYEQYF. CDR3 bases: TGTGCCAGCAGCTTACCTCCAGGCTACGAGCAGTACTTC.

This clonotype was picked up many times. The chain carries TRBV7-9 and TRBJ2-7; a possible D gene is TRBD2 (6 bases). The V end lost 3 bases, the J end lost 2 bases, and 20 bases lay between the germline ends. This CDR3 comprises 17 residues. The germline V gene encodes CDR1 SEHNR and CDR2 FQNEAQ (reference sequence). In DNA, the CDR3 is TGTGCCAGCAGCTTGTCGAAGGGCGGGACGACCCCCTACGAGCAGTACTTC. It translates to CASSLSKGGTTPYEQYF.

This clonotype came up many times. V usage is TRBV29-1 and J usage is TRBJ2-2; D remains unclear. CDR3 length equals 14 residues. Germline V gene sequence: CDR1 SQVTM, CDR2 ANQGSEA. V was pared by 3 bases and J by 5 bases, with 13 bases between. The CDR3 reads CSVEDGSGTGELFF. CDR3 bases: TGCAGCGTTGAGGACGGCTCTGGGACCGGGGAGCTGTTTTTT.

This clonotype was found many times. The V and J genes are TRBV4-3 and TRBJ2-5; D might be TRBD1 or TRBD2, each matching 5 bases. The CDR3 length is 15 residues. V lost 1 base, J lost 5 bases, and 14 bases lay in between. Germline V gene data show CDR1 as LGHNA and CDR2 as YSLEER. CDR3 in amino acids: CASSQVYGAAETQYF. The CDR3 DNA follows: TGCGCCAGCAGCCAAGTGTACGGGGCGGCGGAGACCCAGTACTTC.

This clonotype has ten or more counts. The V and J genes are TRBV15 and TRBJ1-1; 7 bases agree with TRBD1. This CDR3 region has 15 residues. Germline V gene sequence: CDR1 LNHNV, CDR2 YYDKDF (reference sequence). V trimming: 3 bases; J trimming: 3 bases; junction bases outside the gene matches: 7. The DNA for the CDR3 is TGTGCCACCAGCAGGCTGGACAGGAGGTACACTGAAGCTTTCTTT. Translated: CATSRLDRRYTEAFF.

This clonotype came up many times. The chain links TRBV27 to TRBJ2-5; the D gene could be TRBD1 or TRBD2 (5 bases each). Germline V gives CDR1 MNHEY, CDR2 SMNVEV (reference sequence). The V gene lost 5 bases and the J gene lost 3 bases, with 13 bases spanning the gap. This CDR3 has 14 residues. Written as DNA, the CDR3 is TGTGCCAGCAGTCTCTTGGGGGTCAAAGAGACCCAGTACTTC. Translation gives CASSLLGVKETQYF.

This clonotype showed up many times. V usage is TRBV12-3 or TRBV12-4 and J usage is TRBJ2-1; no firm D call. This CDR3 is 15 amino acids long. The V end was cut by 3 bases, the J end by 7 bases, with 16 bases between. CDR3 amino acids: CASSFSKLAENEQFF. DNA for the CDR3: TGTGCCAGCAGTTTTTCAAAGTTGGCTGAGAATGAGCAGTTCTTC.